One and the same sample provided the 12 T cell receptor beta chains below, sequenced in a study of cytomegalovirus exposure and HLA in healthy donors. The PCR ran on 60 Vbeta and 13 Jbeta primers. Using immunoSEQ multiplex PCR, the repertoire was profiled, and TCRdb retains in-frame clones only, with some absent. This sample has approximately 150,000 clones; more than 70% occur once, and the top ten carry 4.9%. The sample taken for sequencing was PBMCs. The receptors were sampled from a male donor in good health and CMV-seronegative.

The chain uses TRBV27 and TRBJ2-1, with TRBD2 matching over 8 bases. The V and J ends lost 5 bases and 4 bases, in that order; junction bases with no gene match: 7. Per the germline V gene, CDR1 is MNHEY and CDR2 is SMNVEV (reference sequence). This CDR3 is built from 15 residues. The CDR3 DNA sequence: TGTGCCAGCAGTCTCACTAGCGGAAGATACAATGAGCAGTTCTTC. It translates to CASSLTSGRYNEQFF.

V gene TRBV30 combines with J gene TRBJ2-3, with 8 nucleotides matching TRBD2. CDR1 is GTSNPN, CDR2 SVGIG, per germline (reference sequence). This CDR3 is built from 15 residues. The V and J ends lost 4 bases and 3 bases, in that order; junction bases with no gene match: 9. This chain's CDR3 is CAWTVGTRGTDTQYF. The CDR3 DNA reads TGTGCCTGGACAGTGGGGACTAGGGGGACAGATACGCAGTATTTT. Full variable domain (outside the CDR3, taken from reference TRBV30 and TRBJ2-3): SQTIHQWPATLVQPVGSPLSLECTVEGTSNPNLYWYRQAAGRGLQLLFYSVGIGQISSEVPQNLSASRPQDRQFILSSKKLLLSDSGFYLCAWTVGTRGTDTQYFGPGTRLTVL.

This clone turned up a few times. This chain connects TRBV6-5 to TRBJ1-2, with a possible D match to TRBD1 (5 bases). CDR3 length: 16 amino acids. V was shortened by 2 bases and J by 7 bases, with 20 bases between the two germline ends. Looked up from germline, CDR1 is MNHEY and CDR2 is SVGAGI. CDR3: CASSYDRGGRRGGYTF. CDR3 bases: TGTGCCAGCAGTTACGATCGGGGAGGGAGAAGGGGTGGCTACACCTTC.

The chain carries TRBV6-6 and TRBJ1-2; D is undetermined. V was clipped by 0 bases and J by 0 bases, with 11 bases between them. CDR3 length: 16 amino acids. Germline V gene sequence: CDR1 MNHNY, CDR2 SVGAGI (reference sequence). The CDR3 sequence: CASSYSPGPANYGYTF. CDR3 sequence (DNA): TGTGCCAGCAGTTACTCGCCAGGCCCAGCTAACTATGGCTACACCTTC.

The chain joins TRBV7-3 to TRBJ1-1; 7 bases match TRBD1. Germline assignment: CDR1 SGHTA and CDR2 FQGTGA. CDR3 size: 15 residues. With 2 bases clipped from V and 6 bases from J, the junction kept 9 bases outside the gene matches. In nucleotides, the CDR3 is TGTGCCAGCAGCTTAGAGGGCAGGGGGATCGCTGAAGCTTTCTTT. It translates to CASSLEGRGIAEAFF.

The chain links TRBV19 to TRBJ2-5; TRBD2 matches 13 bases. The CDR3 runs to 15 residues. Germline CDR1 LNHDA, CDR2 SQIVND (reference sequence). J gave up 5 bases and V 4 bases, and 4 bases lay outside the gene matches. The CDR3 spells CASSSGLAGVETQYF. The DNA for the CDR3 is TGTGCCAGTAGTAGTGGACTAGCGGGGGTGGAGACCCAGTACTTC.

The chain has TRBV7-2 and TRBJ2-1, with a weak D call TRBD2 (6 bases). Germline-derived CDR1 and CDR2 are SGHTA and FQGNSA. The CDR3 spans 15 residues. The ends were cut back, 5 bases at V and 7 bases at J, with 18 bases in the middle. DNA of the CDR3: TGTGCCAGCAGCGAAGGCGGGGCGGGGATAAATGAGCAGTTCTTC. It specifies CASSEGGAGINEQFF.

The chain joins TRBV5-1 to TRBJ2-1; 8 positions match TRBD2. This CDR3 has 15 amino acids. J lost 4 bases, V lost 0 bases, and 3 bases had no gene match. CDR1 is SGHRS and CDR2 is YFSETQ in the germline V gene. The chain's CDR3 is CASSLVAGSYNEQFF. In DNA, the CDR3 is TGCGCCAGCAGCTTGGTAGCGGGATCTTACAATGAGCAGTTCTTC.

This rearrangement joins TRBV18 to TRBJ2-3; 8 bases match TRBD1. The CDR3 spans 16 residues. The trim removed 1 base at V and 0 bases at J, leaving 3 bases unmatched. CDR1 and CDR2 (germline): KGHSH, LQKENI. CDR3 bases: TGTGCCAGCTCACCACAAACAGGGGGGAGCACAGATACGCAGTATTTT. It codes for CASSPQTGGSTDTQYF.

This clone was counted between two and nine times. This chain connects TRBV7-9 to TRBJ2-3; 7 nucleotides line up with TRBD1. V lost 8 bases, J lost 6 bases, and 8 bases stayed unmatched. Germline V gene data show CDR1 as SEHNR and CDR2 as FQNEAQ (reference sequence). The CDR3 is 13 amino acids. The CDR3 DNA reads TGTGCCAGCTCACAGGGGAGTGGGGATACGCAGTATTTT. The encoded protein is CASSQGSGDTQYF.

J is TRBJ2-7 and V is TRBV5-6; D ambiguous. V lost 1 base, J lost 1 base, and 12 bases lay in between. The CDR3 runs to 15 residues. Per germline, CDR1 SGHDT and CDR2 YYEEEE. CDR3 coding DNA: TGTGCCAGCAGCTTGAGTTCACTCAAATCCTACGAGCAGTACTTC. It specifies CASSLSSLKSYEQYF. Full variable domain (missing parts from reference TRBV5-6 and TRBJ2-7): DAGVTQSPTHLIKTRGQQVTLRCSPKSGHDTVSWYQQALGQGPQFIFQYYEEEERQRGNFPDRFSGHQFPNYSSELNVNALLLGDSALYLCASSLSSLKSYEQYFGPGTRLTVT.

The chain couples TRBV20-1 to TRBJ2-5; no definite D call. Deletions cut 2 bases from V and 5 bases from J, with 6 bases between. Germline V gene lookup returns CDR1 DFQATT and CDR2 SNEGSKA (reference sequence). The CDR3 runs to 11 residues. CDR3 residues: CSARSVETQYF. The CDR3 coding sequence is TGCAGTGCTAGATCCGTGGAGACCCAGTACTTC.